What follows are 2 T cell receptor beta chains derived from one specimen sequenced in a study of blood T cell repertoires in COVID-19. Clones were read by immunoSEQ multiplex PCR, and TCRdb kept only the in-frame ones, dropping some. Here the sample spans fewer than 120,000 clones, over 60% being singletons. The source material was peripheral blood. These receptors all stem from a woman of 80 years or more with acute or convalescent COVID-19.

This chain uses TRBV11-2 with TRBJ2-1; the match to TRBD2 covers 10 bases. This CDR3 is 15 amino acids long. V lost 4 bases, J lost 3 bases, and 3 bases stayed unmatched. Germline V lookup: CDR1 SGHAT, CDR2 FQNNGV. The CDR3 nucleotides are TGTGCCAGCAGCTCCCTAGCGGGGGTCTACAATGAGCAGTTCTTC. Encoded protein: CASSSLAGVYNEQFF.

The sample holds a few counts of this clone. The V call is TRBV3-1 (or the pseudogene TRBV3-2), the J call TRBJ2-3, with 10 bases lining up with TRBD2. Germline loops: CDR1 LGHDT, CDR2 YNNKEL (reference sequence). This CDR3 is built from 15 residues. With V trimmed by 4 bases and J by 2 bases, 3 bases remained unmatched. CDR3 DNA sequence: TGTGCCAGCAGCCCTCTAGCGGGGGACACAGATACGCAGTATTTT. Translated: CASSPLAGDTDTQYF.